A single sample gave rise to the 27 T cell receptor beta chains below, sequenced in a study of a mutant IDH1 vaccine in newly diagnosed glioma. Time point indicated: baseline, week 1 (first vaccination visit). Treatment specified: pre-vaccination baseline after standard-of-care therapy. Data came from immunoSEQ multiplex PCR; TCRdb stores just in-frame clones and leaves some out. The sample lists tens of thousands of clones; 82% were seen once. The sequencing here drew on PBMCs, taken from a glioma patient treated with radiotherapy, temozolomide or both. These receptors all stem from a man aged 25 to 45 with glioma.

V is TRBV15 and J is TRBJ2-5; 13 nucleotides match TRBD2. Germline V gene data show CDR1 as LNHNV and CDR2 as YYDKDF (reference sequence). With 4 bases clipped from V and 4 bases from J, the junction kept 6 bases outside the gene matches. This CDR3 is 16 amino acids long. The CDR3 loop is CATSTRLAGGGETQYF. CDR3 nucleotides: TGTGCCACCAGCACGCGACTAGCGGGGGGCGGAGAGACCCAGTACTTC. The variable domain in full, with the rest retrieved from reference TRBV15 and TRBJ2-5, is DAMVIQNPRYQVTQFGKPVTLSCSQTLNHNVMYWYQQKSSQAPKLLFHYYDKDFNNEADTPDNFQSRRPNTSFCFLDIRSPGLGDTAMYLCATSTRLAGGGETQYFGPGTRLLVL.

V and J are TRBV19 and TRBJ2-7, with a tentative D call TRBD2 (5 bases). Germline V gene data show CDR1 as LNHDA and CDR2 as SQIVND (reference sequence). V was clipped by 7 bases and J by 5 bases, with 21 bases between them. The CDR3 contains 15 residues. DNA for the CDR3: TGTGCCAGTACTCCCGGGTGGCAGTCCGGGGACGAGCAGTACTTC. Amino acids: CASTPGWQSGDEQYF.

V and J are TRBV5-1 and TRBJ2-1, with D uncertain. V was shortened by 4 bases and J by 6 bases, with 11 bases between the two germline ends. Germline lookup yields CDR1 SGHRS and CDR2 YFSETQ. The CDR3 is 13 amino acids. In DNA form, the CDR3 reads TGCGCCAGCAGCCCCGCGTGGGGCAATGAGCAGTTCTTC. Protein product: CASSPAWGNEQFF.

The V call is TRBV27, the J call TRBJ2-2; 7 bases align to TRBD2. Germline V gene lookup returns CDR1 MNHEY and CDR2 SMNVEV (reference sequence). The CDR3 contains 14 residues. After removal of 6 bases from V and 6 bases from J, the junction contained 7 bases not matched to a gene. CDR3 sequence (DNA): TGTGCCAGCAGGCAGGGAGGGTTCCCCGGGGAGCTGTTTTTT. It codes for CASRQGGFPGELFF.

The CDR3 reads CASGFVAGEQYF. The CDR3 DNA is TGTGCTAGTGGTTTCGTAGCGGGGGAGCAGTACTTC. The J gene is TRBJ2-7, the V gene TRBV12-5; 8 bases agree with TRBD2. The V and J ends lost 3 bases and 7 bases, in that order; junction bases with no gene match: 2. The CDR3 covers 12 residues. CDR1 and CDR2 (germline): LGHNT, FRNRAP. The full variable domain, with the rest looked up from reference TRBV12-5 and TRBJ2-7, is DARVTQTPRHKVTEMGQEVTMRCQPILGHNTVFWYRQTMMQGLELLAYFRNRAPLDDSGMPKDRFSAEMPDATLATLKIQPSEPRDSAVYFCASGFVAGEQYFGPGTRLTVT.

This chain connects TRBV7-8 to TRBJ2-5, with TRBD2 matching over 16 bases. V gave up 3 bases and J gave up 2 bases; unmatched junction bases: 6. CDR3 length equals 18 residues. Germline values: CDR1 SGHVS, CDR2 FQNEAQ. CDR3 nucleotide sequence: TGTGCCAGCAGCTTTCCGGGACTAGCGGGGGGGAGGCAAGAGACCCAGTACTTC. This codes for CASSFPGLAGGRQETQYF.

The rearrangement joins TRBV5-1 to TRBJ2-7; no reliable D call. Trimming shortened V by 0 bases and J by 1 base, and 5 bases separated the two germline ends. Germline values: CDR1 SGHRS, CDR2 YFSETQ. There are 13 residues in the CDR3. CDR3 amino acids: CASSLEASYEQYF. The CDR3 region has the DNA TGCGCCAGCAGCTTGGAGGCTTCCTACGAGCAGTACTTC.

The J gene is TRBJ2-7, the V gene TRBV5-1; 7 positions agree with TRBD1. The CDR3 totals 12 residues. Germline V lookup: CDR1 SGHRS, CDR2 YFSETQ. The V gene end was trimmed by 3 bases and the J gene end by 7 bases; junction bases not matched to a gene: 4. This chain's CDR3 is CASSWDSREQYF. In DNA form, the CDR3 reads TGCGCCAGCAGCTGGGACAGTCGGGAGCAGTACTTC.

The chain is built from TRBV4-1 and TRBJ2-7, with D perhaps matching TRBD2 (6 bases). This CDR3 is 16 amino acids long. V was shortened by 5 bases and J by 2 bases, with 19 bases between the two germline ends. Germline CDR1 and CDR2: MGHRA and YSYEKL. The CDR3, as DNA: TGCGCCAGCAGCAACCCCGTGGAGGCGGGACCCTACGAGCAGTACTTC. Translated, it gives CASSNPVEAGPYEQYF.

The chain recombines TRBV10-3 with TRBJ1-5, with 9 bases that match TRBD1. With 0 bases clipped from V and 1 base from J, the junction kept 1 base outside the gene matches. The CDR3 has 16 amino acids. Germline CDR1 and CDR2: ENHRY and SYGVKD. In DNA form, the CDR3 reads TGTGCCATCAGTGAGTCGGGGACAGGGAGCAATCAGCCCCAGCATTTT. Amino acid sequence: CAISESGTGSNQPQHF.

This clone was seen a single time. This rearrangement joins TRBV27 to TRBJ2-3, with 14 bases fitting TRBD2. J was trimmed by 4 bases and V by 6 bases; bases with no gene match: 12. The CDR3 has 18 residues. CDR1 is MNHEY, CDR2 SMNVEV, per germline (reference sequence). The CDR3 DNA sequence: TGTGCCAGCAGCACCAGACTAGCGGGAGGGCCGTCAGCAGATACGCAGTATTTT. It translates to CASSTRLAGGPSADTQYF.

There are a few counts of this clone. The chain links TRBV13 to TRBJ1-1; D uncertain. This CDR3 is built from 13 residues. Deletions cut 3 bases from V and 2 bases from J, with 7 bases between. CDR1 PRHDT and CDR2 FYEKMQ come from the germline V gene (reference sequence). CDR3 bases: TGTGCCAGCAGCTTCGGTTTCAACACTGAAGCTTTCTTT. Amino acid sequence: CASSFGFNTEAFF.

This clone was counted a single time. This chain joins TRBV2 and TRBJ1-6, with 7 nucleotides matching TRBD1. The V and J ends lost 5 bases and 5 bases, in that order; junction bases with no gene match: 6. This CDR3 contains 15 residues. The germline V gene has CDR1 SNHLY and CDR2 FYNNEI. CDR3 residues: CASSYTGTDNSPLHF. CDR3 in DNA: TGTGCCAGCAGTTATACCGGGACAGATAATTCACCCCTCCACTTT.

There are a few counts of this clone. The chain has TRBV30 and TRBJ1-5; D is unresolved. Deletions cut 0 bases from V and 0 bases from J, with 12 bases between. Germline V gene sequence: CDR1 GTSNPN, CDR2 SVGIG (reference sequence). The CDR3 is 16 residues long. The CDR3 region is CAWSVHYPYSNQPQHF. The CDR3 region has the DNA TGTGCCTGGAGTGTACACTATCCTTATAGCAATCAGCCCCAGCATTTT.

The chain employs TRBV7-6 and TRBJ2-7, with 10 bases lining up with TRBD1. CDR3 length equals 14 residues. V dropped 3 bases and J dropped 3; count of bases not matched to a gene: 2. Germline V gene sequence: CDR1 SGHVS, CDR2 FNYEAQ. CDR3 DNA sequence: TGTGCCAGCAGCTTGGGACAGGGGCACTACGAGCAGTACTTC. This gives the protein CASSLGQGHYEQYF.

Comment on this clone: The identical CDR3 is also encoded by other nucleotide sequences in the sample. The chain joins TRBV14 to TRBJ2-7; D is undetermined. This CDR3 is 12 amino acids long. Germline CDR1 SGHDN, CDR2 FVKESK. The V end lost 3 bases, the J end lost 4 bases, and 7 bases lay between the germline ends. CDR3 in DNA: TGTGCCAGCAGCCACAATACTTACGAGCAGTACTTC. The encoded protein is CASSHNTYEQYF.

The J gene is TRBJ1-2, the V gene TRBV5-1; D is unclear. Germline values: CDR1 SGHRS, CDR2 YFSETQ. Trimming pared 0 bases from V and 3 bases from J, leaving 12 bases between. The CDR3 runs 15 residues. CDR3 in DNA: TGCGCCAGCAGCTTGGCTGGTGCAGACGACTATGGCTACACCTTC. Translation: CASSLAGADDYGYTF.

This clone was seen only a few times. The chain uses TRBV10-3 and TRBJ1-5, with D uncertain. V was trimmed by 8 bases and J by 7 bases, leaving 9 bases between them. Germline CDR1 is ENHRY and CDR2 is SYGVKD. This CDR3 is built from 11 residues. CDR3 protein: CAIPAGQPQHF. The DNA of the CDR3 is TGTGCCATCCCTGCGGGACAGCCCCAGCATTTT.

The CDR3 loop reads CASSQFWDRITFKANVLTF. Here the CDR3 DNA reads TGTGCCAGCAGCCAATTCTGGGACAGGATTACCTTCAAGGCCAACGTCCTGACTTTC. The chain is built from TRBV14 and TRBJ2-6; 8 nucleotides align to TRBD1. This CDR3 has 19 residues. After removal of 2 bases from V and 6 bases from J, the junction contained 15 bases not matched to a gene. Germline loops: CDR1 SGHDN, CDR2 FVKESK.

This chain connects TRBV29-1 to TRBJ2-3; tentatively, D is TRBD1 (5 bases). CDR3 length equals 14 residues. Trimming left V 4 bases short and J 4 bases short, with 15 bases between. Per the germline V gene, CDR1 is SQVTM and CDR2 is ANQGSEA. The CDR3 coding sequence is TGCAGCGTTGTAGCAGGGTTTTCTTCAGATACGCAGTATTTT. Encoded protein: CSVVAGFSSDTQYF.

The rearrangement uses TRBV10-3 and TRBJ1-1; 8 nucleotides match TRBD1. Germline trimming cut 4 bases from V and 6 bases from J; bases unmatched to any gene: 10. The CDR3 is made up of 15 amino acids. Germline CDR1 reads ENHRY; CDR2 reads SYGVKD. Here the CDR3 DNA reads TGTGCCATCAGTGCAGACCAGGGGGCGAGTTCTGAAGCTTTCTTT. This codes for CAISADQGASSEAFF.

This clone has just one count. The chain uses TRBV11-2 and TRBJ2-7; D unclear. This CDR3 comprises 13 residues. Trimming pared 3 bases from V and 6 bases from J, leaving 12 bases between. Germline CDR1 is SGHAT and CDR2 is FQNNGV. The CDR3 protein is CASSLGFSGEQYF. In DNA form, the CDR3 reads TGTGCCAGCAGCTTGGGGTTTTCAGGCGAGCAGTACTTC.

This clone was seen once. The rearrangement joins TRBV5-1 to TRBJ2-1; 7 bases line up with TRBD1. With V trimmed by 4 bases and J by 4 bases, 5 bases remained unmatched. The CDR3 consists of 14 residues. Germline V CDR1 and CDR2: SGHRS, YFSETQ. DNA of the CDR3: TGCGCCAGCAGCCTCGGGACAGTATACAATGAGCAGTTCTTC. This translates into CASSLGTVYNEQFF.

The chain joins TRBV7-7 to TRBJ1-2; D might be TRBD1 (6 bases). The CDR3 contains 15 residues. The germline CDR1 and CDR2 sequences are SSHAT and FNYEAQ (reference sequence). Trimming left V 5 bases short and J 8 bases short, with 21 bases between. In DNA, the CDR3 is TGTGCCAGCAGCCATAAGGGCAGGGGCGCGAGGGGCTACACCTTC. It specifies CASSHKGRGARGYTF.

CDR3 coding DNA: TGTGCCAGCAGCTATAGCTCTGGAAACACCATATATTTT. This gives the protein CASSYSSGNTIYF. The J gene is TRBJ1-3, the V gene TRBV5-6; no firm D call. CDR3 length equals 13 residues. From germline, CDR1 is SGHDT and CDR2 YYEEEE. Trimming took 3 bases from V and 0 from J, leaving 4 bases between them.

This clone was recorded only once. The chain couples TRBV2 to TRBJ2-1; D is undetermined. The V end was cut by 3 bases, the J end by 7 bases, with 4 bases between. The CDR3 consists of 11 residues. Germline assignment: CDR1 SNHLY and CDR2 FYNNEI. This chain's CDR3 is CASSDWNEQFF. The CDR3 coding sequence is TGTGCCAGCAGTGACTGGAATGAGCAGTTCTTC.

The chain joins TRBV9 to TRBJ1-2; tentative D call: TRBD1 (6 bases). Germline V CDR1 and CDR2: SGDLS, YYNGEE. V lost 0 bases to trimming and J lost 8 bases, with 14 bases between them. The CDR3 length is 14 residues. Here the CDR3 reads CASSVGEGGSGYTF. Written as DNA, the CDR3 is TGTGCCAGCAGCGTAGGGGAGGGGGGTAGCGGCTACACCTTC.